Listed here is a single TCR beta chain. The antigen is unknown. The data belong to a study of neoadjuvant anti-PD-1 for oral cavity cancer. The time point: after neoadjuvant nivolumab, at surgical resection. Most tumor samples had 4 to 5 ug input DNA in two replicates. Clones were sequenced by immunoSEQ multiplex PCR, and TCRdb holds only the in-frame ones, with some missing. The sample has approximately 15,000 clones, around 36% seen once. Study-level results: Only a few patients per response group were TCR-analyzed; validation needed.

V lost 3 bases to trimming and J lost 6 bases, with 14 bases between them. This CDR3 contains 14 residues. Germline V CDR1 and CDR2: LNHNV, YYDKDF (reference sequence). The chain links TRBV15 to TRBJ1-1; maybe TRBD1 (5 bases). The sample consisted of tumor tissue, taken after nivolumab (anti-PD-1) treatment. The TCR originated in a person between 40 and 80 years old with oral cavity squamous cell carcinoma. CDR3 sequence (DNA): TGTGCCACCAGCAGCCAGGGACCCCGGGCTGAAGCTTTCTTT. Protein sequence: CATSSQGPRAEAFF.